The 4 T cell receptor beta chains presented below share a single source sample, sequenced in a study of CD8+CD57+ T cells in acquired aplastic anemia. The study profiled TCR beta VDJ and CDR3 using genomic DNA as template. Each CDR3 protein gets one entry after TCRdb re-called the reads with MiXCR. The sample records approximately 200,000 distinct CDR3 sequences, roughly 50% being singletons. Patients included in sequencing had previously demonstrated CD8+CD57+ cell expansion by flow cytometry. Sequencing was performed on sorted CD4+, CD8+, or CD8+CD57+ T cells (not recorded which) from PBMCs. These receptor sequences come from a human donor with aplastic anemia.

This clonotype occurred many times. V is TRBV20-1 and J is TRBJ1-5; D not resolved. Germline V gene sequence: CDR1 DFQATT, CDR2 SNEGSKA (reference sequence). The ends were cut back, 5 bases at V and 0 bases at J, with 8 bases in the middle. The CDR3 consists of 13 residues. The CDR3 bases are TGCAGTGCTCGACGGGTTAGCAATCAGCCCCAGCATTTT. It yields the protein CSARRVSNQPQHF.

The rearrangement uses TRBV19 and TRBJ2-5; the match to TRBD2 covers 7 bases. The length of the CDR3 is 15 residues. With V trimmed by 10 bases and J by 0 bases, 11 bases remained unmatched. Germline V lookup: CDR1 LNHDA, CDR2 SQIVND (reference sequence). The CDR3 DNA is TGTGCCACCCGGGTTGGGCGGGGGTACCAAGAGACCCAGTACTTC. This translates into CATRVGRGYQETQYF.

This clonotype occurred a few times. V gene TRBV6-1 combines with J gene TRBJ2-1, with D tentatively TRBD2 (6 bases). Per the germline V gene, CDR1 is MNHNS and CDR2 is SASEGT. The CDR3 extends over 13 amino acids. V was trimmed by 8 bases and J by 6 bases, leaving 14 bases between them. This CDR3 is CASQPGLTNEQFF. CDR3 in DNA: TGTGCCAGCCAGCCGGGACTTACCAATGAGCAGTTCTTC.

V is TRBV19 and J is TRBJ2-5, with D possibly TRBD2 on 5 matching bases. The ends were cut back, 6 bases at V and 2 bases at J, with 13 bases in the middle. Per germline, CDR1 LNHDA and CDR2 SQIVND (reference sequence). CDR3 size: 14 residues. The CDR3 region has the DNA TGTGCCAGTAGGGGGAGACCTTCTCAAGAGACCCAGTACTTC. Translated, it gives CASRGRPSQETQYF. Full variable domain (remainder filled in from reference TRBV19 and TRBJ2-5): DGGITQSPKYLFRKEGQNVTLSCEQNLNHDAMYWYRQDPGQGLRLIYYSQIVNDFQKGDIAEGYSVSREKKESFPLTVTSAQKNPTAFYLCASRGRPSQETQYFGPGTRLLVL.